This T cell receptor beta chain was identified in a study of blood T cells in healthy people across ages. Study results and caveats: More naive CD4+ cells and higher diversity marked long-lived donors relative to aged donors.

This clonotype occurred a few times. Its antigen remains unknown. Per germline, CDR1 SGHAT and CDR2 FQNNGV. This CDR3 comprises 13 residues. Primed by a sample-barcoded 5' primer and a J-beta primer mix, a second PCR proceeded for about 6 to 12 cycles. TCRdb passed the 5' RACE reads through MiXCR, listing each CDR3 protein once. Among roughly 560,000 distinct CDR3 sequences listed, 24% were seen once. This sample was shared with a second study, whose subject was T cells of mothers and their children. This second study notes: The output of TCR recombination is shaped by thymic selection similarly in related and unrelated pairs.

This sequence was found in a boy younger than 18 in good health. Sequenced sample: blood. J is TRBJ2-1 and V is TRBV11-2; perhaps D is TRBD1 or TRBD2 (7 bases each). The J call may be wrong; the DNA end is better matched by TRBJ2-7. In nucleotides, the CDR3 is TGTGCCAGCAGCGAGGGGGCGGGAGTGCAGCAGTACTTC. Protein product: CASSEGAGVQQYF.